This record concerns one T cell receptor beta chain sequence. A much larger clone sits a single nucleotide away, making a read error possible. Produced via immunoSEQ multiplex PCR; TCRdb's table is partial and in-frame only. The sample has 490,000 or so clones; around 78% are singletons. This entry belongs to a study of shared clonotypes between healthy human individuals. The CDR3 is 16 amino acids. Germline loops: CDR1 MDHEN, CDR2 SYDVKM. Free of recent acute infections or vaccinations, the donors were healthy HIV-negative adults. The source is a woman aged 40-49 years in good health. Some clones in this sample may be carry-over from other donors' samples. The chain has TRBV28 and TRBJ2-5, with D perhaps TRBD1 or TRBD2 (5 bases each). Sequencing was done on a sample of PBMCs. The CDR3 reads CASSLLGDGNQEIQYF. CDR3 coding DNA: TGTGCCAGCAGTTTATTGGGGGACGGCAACCAAGAGATCCAGTACTTC.